Each of the 14 T cell receptor beta chains below was sequenced from the same sample in a study of blood T cells in healthy people across ages. A second PCR of about 6 to 12 cycles used a sample-barcoded 5' primer and a J-beta primer mix. TCRdb reprocessed the 5' RACE reads with MiXCR, giving one entry per CDR3 protein. The sample lists more than 500,000 distinct CDR3 sequences; about 25% were seen once. The sequenced sample was blood. The receptors originated from a woman between 65 and 79 years old in good health.

This chain joins TRBV7-2 and TRBJ1-1; tentatively, D is TRBD1 (6 bases). With 5 bases removed from V and 5 bases from J, the gap between germline ends came to 15 bases. The CDR3 spans 14 residues. Germline CDR1 is SGHTA and CDR2 is FQGNSA. In DNA, the CDR3 is TGTGCCAGCAGCCCGGCCGGGGGCAGGACTGAAGCTTTCTTT. Translation gives CASSPAGGRTEAFF.

The rearrangement joins TRBV19 to TRBJ2-7; D not resolved. Trimming shortened V by 0 bases and J by 0 bases, and 9 bases separated the two germline ends. Germline V gives CDR1 LNHDA, CDR2 SQIVND (reference sequence). The CDR3 sequence is 15 residues long. CDR3 region: CASSIDRLSSYEQYF. The DNA for the CDR3 is TGTGCCAGTAGTATAGATCGACTCAGCTCCTACGAGCAGTACTTC.

This clonotype was detected ten times or more. The V and J genes are TRBV6-2 or TRBV6-3 and TRBJ2-7; 8 bases match TRBD1. V lost 6 bases to trimming and J lost 4 bases; unmatched junction nucleotides: 8. Germline-derived CDR1 and CDR2 are MNHEY and SVGEGT. CDR3 length: 14 amino acids. Here the CDR3 reads CASRDDRGRYEQYF. Here the CDR3 DNA reads TGTGCCAGCAGGGACGACAGGGGAAGGTACGAGCAGTACTTC.

This rearrangement joins TRBV4-1 to TRBJ1-2; TRBD1 might be the D (5 bases). Germline V gene lookup returns CDR1 MGHRA and CDR2 YSYEKL. This CDR3 region has 15 residues. V lost 5 bases, J lost 8 bases, and 21 bases lay in between. The CDR3 here is CASSGRDGQQGGYTF. CDR3 DNA: TGCGCCAGCAGCGGTCGGGACGGCCAGCAGGGAGGCTACACCTTC.

The rearrangement links TRBV4-1 to TRBJ2-1, with D tentatively TRBD1 (5 bases). Trimming shortened V by 3 bases and J by 2 bases, and 17 bases separated the two germline ends. Looked up from germline, CDR1 is MGHRA and CDR2 is YSYEKL. This CDR3 contains 17 residues. The CDR3 nucleotides are TGCGCCAGCAGCCAGACAGACATGGGAATGACCTACAATGAGCAGTTCTTC. This encodes CASSQTDMGMTYNEQFF.

The chain combines TRBV20-1 with TRBJ2-5; perhaps TRBD1 as D (5 bases). V was shortened by 5 bases and J by 4 bases, with 17 bases between the two germline ends. This CDR3 spans 14 amino acids. Germline V gene lookup returns CDR1 DFQATT and CDR2 SNEGSKA (reference sequence). The CDR3 is CSAVQPPGRETQYF. The CDR3 nucleotides are TGCAGTGCTGTTCAGCCGCCAGGGCGAGAGACCCAGTACTTC.

The chain carries TRBV7-2 and TRBJ2-4, with D hard to call. Germline V lookup: CDR1 SGHTA, CDR2 FQGNSA. The V and J ends lost 4 bases and 1 base respectively, with 11 bases between them. The CDR3 spans 15 residues. The CDR3 DNA follows: TGTGCCAGCAGCTCGCAGGTTTTTGCCAAAAACATTCAGTACTTC. It specifies CASSSQVFAKNIQYF.

With regard to this clonotype: Its ends do not fully match the called genes, so a read error is possible. The chain carries TRBV6-5 and TRBJ1-6; 7 bases align to TRBD1. The CDR3 covers 15 residues. In germline, CDR1 is MNHEY, CDR2 SVGAGI. The CDR3 DNA sequence: TGTACCAGCAAACTACAGGGGCTAGGGGATTCACCCCTCCACTTT. This sequence encodes CTSKLQGLGDSPLHF.

Ten or more counts support this clonotype. The V gene is TRBV6-2 or TRBV6-3, the J gene TRBJ2-7; perhaps TRBD2 as D (5 bases). Between the trimmed V and J ends, which lost 2 bases and 0 bases, there was a span of 14 bases. Germline V gene sequence: CDR1 MNHEY, CDR2 SVGEGT. The CDR3 loop spans 16 amino acids. The CDR3 spells CASSYAPSGNSYEQYF. As DNA, the CDR3 is TGTGCCAGCAGTTACGCCCCCAGCGGTAACTCCTACGAGCAGTACTTC.

This clonotype was counted a few times. CDR3 amino acids: CNAEAGYTDEQFF. As DNA, the CDR3 is TGCAATGCGGAAGCGGGCTACACGGATGAGCAGTTCTTC. The chain has TRBV20-1 and TRBJ2-1, with a possible D match to TRBD2 (6 bases). Germline V lookup: CDR1 DFQATT, CDR2 SNEGSKA (reference sequence). The CDR3 runs to 13 residues.

The J gene is TRBJ2-3, the V gene TRBV29-1, with unresolved D. V gave up 3 bases and J gave up 5 bases, with 6 bases separating them. Germline CDR1 and CDR2: SQVTM and ANQGSEA. The CDR3 sequence is 11 residues long. The chain's CDR3 is CSVDPRDTQYF. The DNA of the CDR3 is TGCAGCGTTGACCCCAGAGATACGCAGTATTTT.

Only one count was recorded for this clonotype. V usage is TRBV14 and J usage is TRBJ2-1; possibly TRBD2 for D (5 bases). The J call could be wrong; TRBJ2-7 is a better fit for the DNA end. The length of the CDR3 is 16 residues. Germline lookup yields CDR1 SGHDN and CDR2 FVKESK. In DNA form, the CDR3 reads TGTGCCAGCAGCCAAGTTGGAACGGGGTCTGGTTACGAGCAGTACTTC. This sequence encodes CASSQVGTGSGYEQYF.

This clonotype was observed a handful of times. The chain is built from TRBV3-1 and TRBJ2-5, with 10 bases lining up with TRBD2. V lost 4 bases and J lost 0; bases outside the gene matches: 5. The CDR3 covers 16 residues. CDR1 is LGHDT and CDR2 is YNNKEL in the germline V gene (reference sequence). The CDR3 DNA is TGTGCCAGCAGCCGGAGTAGCGGGGGGTACCAAGAGACCCAGTACTTC. Its protein product is CASSRSSGGYQETQYF.

Many counts were recorded for this clonotype. The chain recombines TRBV7-2 with TRBJ2-7; unclear D gene. Between the trimmed V and J ends, which lost 1 base and 3 bases, there was a span of 10 bases. Germline V lookup: CDR1 SGHTA, CDR2 FQGNSA. This CDR3 comprises 14 residues. The CDR3 spells CASSLGPPSYEQYF. The CDR3 region has the DNA TGTGCCAGCAGCTTAGGTCCTCCCAGCTACGAGCAGTACTTC.